Only a few counts were recorded for the clone carrying this TCR beta chain. Per the authors' pipeline: Amplification of reference gene primers was used by the study to estimate nucleated cell counts. The method was immunoSEQ multiplex PCR; TCRdb's version includes in-frame clones alone and lacks a portion of them. V, J and clone size are taken as reported in that table, and D and trimming were inferred from the DNA itself. The sample consists of some 120,000 clones, 85% of them appearing once. CDR3 length equals 12 residues. Trimming left V 1 base short and J 9 bases short, with 9 bases between. The germline CDR1 and CDR2 sequences are SGHTA and FQGNSA. This entry is derived from a study of blood T cell repertoires in COVID-19. Study overall: Samples of COVID-19 (acute and convalescent) were obtained from the United States, Italy and Spain. Nucleic acid was either cDNA or gDNA, and it came from T cells, B-cell-depleted T cells, or PBMCs.

This TCR was recovered from an elderly man with active or convalescent COVID-19. The chain uses TRBV7-2 and TRBJ1-1, with D maybe TRBD1 (6 bases). The sequenced sample was peripheral blood. CDR3 region: CASSLGDTQAFF. CDR3 nucleotide sequence: TGTGCCAGCAGCTTAGGGGACACCCAAGCTTTCTTT.